These 5 T cell receptor beta chains were all obtained from the same sample, sequenced in a study of blood T cells in healthy people across ages. Through a sample-barcoded 5' primer and a J-beta primer mix, a second PCR was run for 7 to 11 cycles. TCRdb re-derived calls from the 5' RACE reads in MiXCR, one entry per CDR3 protein. This sample has roughly 830,000 distinct CDR3 sequences, with 60% to 80% found just once. The sample taken for sequencing was blood. All receptors derive from a young man in good health.

V usage is TRBV6-1 and J usage is TRBJ2-1; a weak D match, TRBD2 (6 bases). Trimming took 8 bases from V and 3 from J, leaving 17 bases between them. The CDR3 is 15 residues long. In germline, CDR1 is MNHNS, CDR2 SASEGT. In nucleotides, the CDR3 is TGTGCCAGCTACCATAGGCCAGCGGGCTACAATGAGCAGTTCTTC. As protein: CASYHRPAGYNEQFF.

This rearrangement joins TRBV20-1 to TRBJ2-3; D is unresolved. The germline V gene has CDR1 DFQATT and CDR2 SNEGSKA (reference sequence). The CDR3 is 14 amino acids. Trimming pared 3 bases from V and 5 bases from J, leaving 15 bases between. The CDR3: CSASVTHLGDTQYF. For the CDR3, the DNA is TGCAGTGCTAGTGTAACCCATCTCGGAGATACGCAGTATTTT.

In this sample, this clonotype turned up a few times. The V call is TRBV12-3 or TRBV12-4, the J call TRBJ1-5; D is uncertain. V lost 6 bases to trimming and J lost 3 bases, with 6 bases between them. The CDR3 sequence is 12 residues long. CDR3 loop: CASSPPNQPQHF. The CDR3 DNA follows: TGTGCCAGCAGCCCACCCAATCAGCCCCAGCATTTT.

The J gene is TRBJ1-5, the V gene TRBV18; a possible D gene is TRBD1 (5 bases). Germline assignment: CDR1 KGHSH and CDR2 LQKENI. Trimming shortened V by 3 bases and J by 5 bases, and 11 bases separated the two germline ends. The CDR3 length is 14 residues. CDR3 region: CASSPSRDYQPQHF. The DNA for the CDR3 is TGTGCCAGCTCACCCTCCAGGGATTATCAGCCCCAGCATTTT.

This clonotype is a singleton in its sample. The V gene is TRBV24-1, the J gene TRBJ2-1; 8 positions agree with TRBD1. Germline trimming cut 3 bases from V and 8 bases from J; bases unmatched to any gene: 5. CDR1 is KGHDR, CDR2 SFDVKD, per germline. There are 14 residues in the CDR3. In DNA, the CDR3 is TGTGCCACCAGTGATCCGGACAGGGTCGATGAGCAGTTCTTC. The encoded protein is CATSDPDRVDEQFF.